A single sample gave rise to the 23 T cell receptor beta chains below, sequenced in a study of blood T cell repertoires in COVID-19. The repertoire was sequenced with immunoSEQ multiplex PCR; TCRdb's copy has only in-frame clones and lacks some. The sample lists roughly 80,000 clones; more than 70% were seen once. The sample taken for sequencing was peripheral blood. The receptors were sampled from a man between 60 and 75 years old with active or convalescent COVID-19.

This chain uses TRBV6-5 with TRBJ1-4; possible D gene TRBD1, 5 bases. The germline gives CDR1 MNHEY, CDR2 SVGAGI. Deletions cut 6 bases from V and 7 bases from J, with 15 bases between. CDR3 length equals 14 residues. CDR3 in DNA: TGTGCCAGCAGGTCGACAGAGAACCGTGAAAAACTGTTTTTT. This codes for CASRSTENREKLFF.

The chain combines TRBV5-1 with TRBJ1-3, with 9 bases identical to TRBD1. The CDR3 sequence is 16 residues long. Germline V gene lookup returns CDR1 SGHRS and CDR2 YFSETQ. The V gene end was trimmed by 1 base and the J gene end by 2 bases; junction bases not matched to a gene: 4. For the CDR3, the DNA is TGCGCCAGCAGCTTGATGGACAGGGGAGCTGGAAACACCATATATTTT. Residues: CASSLMDRGAGNTIYF.

Here the CDR3 DNA reads TGTGCCAGCAGTAGGACAGGGTATTACACTGAAGCTTTCTTT. Translated: CASSRTGYYTEAFF. This chain connects TRBV6-5 to TRBJ1-1, with 8 bases lining up with TRBD1. The CDR3 runs 14 residues. CDR1 and CDR2 from the germline V gene are MNHEY and SVGAGI. V lost 5 bases to trimming and J lost 3 bases; unmatched junction nucleotides: 5.

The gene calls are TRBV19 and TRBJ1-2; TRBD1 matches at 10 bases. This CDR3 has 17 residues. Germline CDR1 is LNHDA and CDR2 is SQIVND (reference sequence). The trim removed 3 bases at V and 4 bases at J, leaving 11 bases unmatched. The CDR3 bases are TGTGCCAGTAGTATCGCCGGGACAGGGGTTAGGGGCTATGGCTACACCTTC. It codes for CASSIAGTGVRGYGYTF. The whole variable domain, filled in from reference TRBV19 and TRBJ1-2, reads DGGITQSPKYLFRKEGQNVTLSCEQNLNHDAMYWYRQDPGQGLRLIYYSQIVNDFQKGDIAEGYSVSREKKESFPLTVTSAQKNPTAFYLCASSIAGTGVRGYGYTFGSGTRLTVV.

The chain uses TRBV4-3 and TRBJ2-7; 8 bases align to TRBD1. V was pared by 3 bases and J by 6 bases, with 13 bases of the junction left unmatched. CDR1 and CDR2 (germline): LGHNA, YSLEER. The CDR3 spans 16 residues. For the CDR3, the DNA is TGCGCCAGCAGCCAGGTACGCTTGGACAGGGCTGGCGAGCAGTACTTC. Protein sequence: CASSQVRLDRAGEQYF.

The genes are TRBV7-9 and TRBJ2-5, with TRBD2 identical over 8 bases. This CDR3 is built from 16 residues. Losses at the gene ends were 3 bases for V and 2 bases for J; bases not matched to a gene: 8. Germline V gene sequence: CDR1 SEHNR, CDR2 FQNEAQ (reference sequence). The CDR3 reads CASSLLASGQQETQYF. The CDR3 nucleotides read TGTGCCAGCAGCTTGTTGGCTAGCGGGCAGCAAGAGACCCAGTACTTC. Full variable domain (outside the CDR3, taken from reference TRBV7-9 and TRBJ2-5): DTGVSQNPRHKITKRGQNVTFRCDPISEHNRLYWYRQTLGQGPEFLTYFQNEAQLEKSRLLSDRFSAERPKGSFSTLEIQRTEQGDSAMYLCASSLLASGQQETQYFGPGTRLLVL.

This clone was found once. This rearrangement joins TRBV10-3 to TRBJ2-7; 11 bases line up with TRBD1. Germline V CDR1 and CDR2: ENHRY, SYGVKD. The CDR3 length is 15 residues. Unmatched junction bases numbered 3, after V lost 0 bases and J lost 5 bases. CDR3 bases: TGTGCCATCAGTGAGTCGTGGACAGGGGGCAACGAGCAGTACTTC. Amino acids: CAISESWTGGNEQYF.

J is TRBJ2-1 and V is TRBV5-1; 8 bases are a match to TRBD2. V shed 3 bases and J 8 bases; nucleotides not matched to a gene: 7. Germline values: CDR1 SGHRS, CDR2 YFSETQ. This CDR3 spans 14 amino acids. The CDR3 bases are TGCGCCAGCAGCTCGGCGGGGGGTTTCGATGAGCAGTTCTTC. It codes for CASSSAGGFDEQFF. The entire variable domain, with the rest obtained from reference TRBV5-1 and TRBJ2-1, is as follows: KAGVTQTPRYLIKTRGQQVTLSCSPISGHRSVSWYQQTPGQGLQFLFEYFSETQRNKGNFPGRFSGRQFSNSRSEMNVSTLELGDSALYLCASSSAGGFDEQFFGPGTRLTVL.

For the CDR3, the DNA is TGTGCCAGCAGCCCTCGTCGCAGTGGGAGCGAAGCTTTCTTT. It is translated as CASSPRRSGSEAFF. The chain couples TRBV5-6 to TRBJ1-1; D gene unclear. The CDR3 runs 14 residues. Germline-derived CDR1 and CDR2 are SGHDT and YYEEEE. V lost 4 bases and J lost 8, with 18 bases in between.

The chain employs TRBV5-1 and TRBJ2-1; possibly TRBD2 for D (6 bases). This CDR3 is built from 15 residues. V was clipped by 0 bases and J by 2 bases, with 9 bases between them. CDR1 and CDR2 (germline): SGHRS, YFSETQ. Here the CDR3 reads CASSLDGGPYNEQFF. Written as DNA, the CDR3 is TGCGCCAGCAGCTTGGACGGGGGACCCTACAATGAGCAGTTCTTC.

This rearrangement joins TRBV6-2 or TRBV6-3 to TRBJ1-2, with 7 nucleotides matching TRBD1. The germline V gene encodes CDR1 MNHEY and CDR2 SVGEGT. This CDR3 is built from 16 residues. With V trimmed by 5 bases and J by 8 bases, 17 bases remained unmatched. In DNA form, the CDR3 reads TGTGCCAGCAGTAACCCACCCGGGACAGCGAGCAAGGGCTACACCTTC. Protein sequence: CASSNPPGTASKGYTF.

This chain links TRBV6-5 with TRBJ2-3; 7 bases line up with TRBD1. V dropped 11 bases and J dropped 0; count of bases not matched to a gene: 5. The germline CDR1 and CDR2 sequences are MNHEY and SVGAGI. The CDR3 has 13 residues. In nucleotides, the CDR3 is TGTGCCGGAAGGACAGGAAGCACAGATACGCAGTATTTT. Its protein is CAGRTGSTDTQYF.

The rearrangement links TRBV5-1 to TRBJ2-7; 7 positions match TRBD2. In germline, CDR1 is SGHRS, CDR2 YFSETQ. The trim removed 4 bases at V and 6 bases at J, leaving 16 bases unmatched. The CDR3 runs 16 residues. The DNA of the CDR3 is TGCGCCAGCAGCCTAACCCCCAGCGGGGCGCTACCCGAGCAGTACTTC. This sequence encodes CASSLTPSGALPEQYF. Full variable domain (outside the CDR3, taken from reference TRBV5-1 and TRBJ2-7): KAGVTQTPRYLIKTRGQQVTLSCSPISGHRSVSWYQQTPGQGLQFLFEYFSETQRNKGNFPGRFSGRQFSNSRSEMNVSTLELGDSALYLCASSLTPSGALPEQYFGPGTRLTVT.

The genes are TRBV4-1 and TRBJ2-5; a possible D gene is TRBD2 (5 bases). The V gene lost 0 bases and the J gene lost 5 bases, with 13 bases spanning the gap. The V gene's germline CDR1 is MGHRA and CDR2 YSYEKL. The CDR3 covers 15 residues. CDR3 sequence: CASSQDLAADETQYF. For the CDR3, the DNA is TGCGCCAGCAGCCAAGATTTGGCAGCGGACGAGACCCAGTACTTC.

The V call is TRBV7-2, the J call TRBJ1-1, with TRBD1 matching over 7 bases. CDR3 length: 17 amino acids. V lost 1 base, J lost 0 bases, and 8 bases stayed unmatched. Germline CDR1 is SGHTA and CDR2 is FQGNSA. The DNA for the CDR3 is TGTGCCAGCAGCTTAGGACAGGGTCGGGGGATGAACACTGAAGCTTTCTTT. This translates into CASSLGQGRGMNTEAFF.

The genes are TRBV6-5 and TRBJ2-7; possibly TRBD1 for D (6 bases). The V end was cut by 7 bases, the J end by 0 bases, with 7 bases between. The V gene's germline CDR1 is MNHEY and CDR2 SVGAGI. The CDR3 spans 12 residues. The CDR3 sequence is CASKDSSYEQYF. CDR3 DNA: TGTGCCAGCAAGGACAGCTCCTACGAGCAGTACTTC.

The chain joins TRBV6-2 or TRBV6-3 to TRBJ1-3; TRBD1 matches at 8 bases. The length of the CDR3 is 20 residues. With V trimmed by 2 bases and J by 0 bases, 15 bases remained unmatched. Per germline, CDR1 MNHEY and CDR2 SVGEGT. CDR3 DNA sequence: TGTGCCAGCAGTTACCCCTCCGGGACAGGACGAATAAGCTCTGGAAACACCATATATTTT. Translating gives CASSYPSGTGRISSGNTIYF.

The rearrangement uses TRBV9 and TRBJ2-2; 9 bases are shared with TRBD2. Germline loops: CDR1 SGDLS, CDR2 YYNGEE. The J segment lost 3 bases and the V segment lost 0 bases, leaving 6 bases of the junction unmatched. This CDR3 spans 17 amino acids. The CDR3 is CASSVEVQRGDTGELFF. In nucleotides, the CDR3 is TGTGCCAGCAGCGTAGAAGTCCAGCGGGGGGACACCGGGGAGCTGTTTTTT.

CDR3 nucleotides: TGTGCCAGCAGCCAAGAAACCCGACTCATCTCTGGAAACACCATATATTTT. Its protein product is CASSQETRLISGNTIYF. This rearrangement joins TRBV3-1 (or the pseudogene TRBV3-2) to TRBJ1-3; D is undetermined. V lost 0 bases to trimming and J lost 0 bases, with 12 bases between them. CDR3 length equals 17 residues. Germline-derived CDR1 and CDR2 are LGHDT and YNNKEL (reference sequence).

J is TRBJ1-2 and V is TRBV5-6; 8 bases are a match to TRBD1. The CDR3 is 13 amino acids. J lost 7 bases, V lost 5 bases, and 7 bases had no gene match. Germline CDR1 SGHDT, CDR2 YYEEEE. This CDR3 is CASSFDRGSGYTF. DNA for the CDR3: TGTGCCAGCAGTTTTGACAGGGGCAGTGGCTACACCTTC. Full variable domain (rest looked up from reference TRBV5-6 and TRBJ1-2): DAGVTQSPTHLIKTRGQQVTLRCSPKSGHDTVSWYQQALGQGPQFIFQYYEEEERQRGNFPDRFSGHQFPNYSSELNVNALLLGDSALYLCASSFDRGSGYTFGSGTRLTVV.

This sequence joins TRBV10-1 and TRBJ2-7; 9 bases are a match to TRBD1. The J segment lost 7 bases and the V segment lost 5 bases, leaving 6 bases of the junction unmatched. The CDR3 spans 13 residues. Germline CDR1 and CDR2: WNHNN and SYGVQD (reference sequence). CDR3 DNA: TGCGCCAGCAGTCCTCGGGACAGGGAAGAGCAGTACTTC. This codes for CASSPRDREEQYF.

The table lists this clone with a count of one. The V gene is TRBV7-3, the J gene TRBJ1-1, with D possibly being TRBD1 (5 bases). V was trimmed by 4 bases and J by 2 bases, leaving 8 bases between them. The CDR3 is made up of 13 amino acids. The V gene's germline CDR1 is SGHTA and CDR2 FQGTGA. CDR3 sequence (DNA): TGTGCCAGCAGCTGGACATCTAACACTGAAGCTTTCTTT. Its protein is CASSWTSNTEAFF.

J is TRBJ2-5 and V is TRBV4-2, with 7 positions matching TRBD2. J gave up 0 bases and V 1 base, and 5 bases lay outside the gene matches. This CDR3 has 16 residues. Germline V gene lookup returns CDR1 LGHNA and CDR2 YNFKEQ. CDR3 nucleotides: TGTGCCAGCAGCCAAGGTCGGGGGGACCACCAAGAGACCCAGTACTTC. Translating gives CASSQGRGDHQETQYF.